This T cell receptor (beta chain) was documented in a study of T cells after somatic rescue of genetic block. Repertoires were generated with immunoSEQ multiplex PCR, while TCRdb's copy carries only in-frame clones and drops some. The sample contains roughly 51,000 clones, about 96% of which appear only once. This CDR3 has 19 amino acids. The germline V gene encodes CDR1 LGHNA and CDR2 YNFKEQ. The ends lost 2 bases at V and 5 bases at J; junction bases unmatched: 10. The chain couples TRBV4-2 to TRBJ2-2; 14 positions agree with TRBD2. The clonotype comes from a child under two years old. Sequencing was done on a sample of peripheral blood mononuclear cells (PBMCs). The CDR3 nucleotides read TGTGCCAGCAGCCAACCGGGACTAGCGGGAGAATTGGGGACCGGGGAGCTGTTTTTT. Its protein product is CASSQPGLAGELGTGELFF.